A single sample is the source of the 7 T cell receptor beta chains below, sequenced in a study of T cell repertoires in cytomegalovirus infection. One entry per CDR3 protein results from TCRdb running MiXCR on the reads. The table has under 250,000 distinct CDR3 sequences, under 8.5% seen once. The specimen was PBMCs. The receptors shown here come from a human donor in good health (CMV status not recorded). Some clones in this sample may be carry-over from other donors' samples.

This clonotype appeared many times. This sequence joins TRBV20-1 and TRBJ2-1; either TRBD1 or TRBD2 may fit D (5 bases each). V lost 7 bases and J 5 bases, leaving 15 bases between the germline ends. This CDR3 has 13 residues. CDR1 is DFQATT, CDR2 SNEGSKA, per germline (reference sequence). CDR3 amino acids: CSVSLGENNEQFF. For the CDR3, the DNA is TGCAGTGTTTCTCTAGGGGAGAACAATGAGCAGTTCTTC.

This clonotype has at least ten counts. The chain joins TRBV29-1 to TRBJ1-1; 10 nucleotides line up with TRBD1. The CDR3 runs to 13 residues. Germline V lookup: CDR1 SQVTM, CDR2 ANQGSEA. V lost 5 bases, J lost 5 bases, and 5 bases stayed unmatched. The CDR3 spells CSVWDRGWTEAFF. Written as DNA, the CDR3 is TGCAGCGTTTGGGACAGGGGATGGACTGAAGCTTTCTTT.

In this sample, this clonotype turned up many times. A much larger clone differs from this one at a single base, so this may be a read error. The genes are TRBV27 and TRBJ2-5; D uncertain. Germline lookup yields CDR1 MNHEY and CDR2 SMNVEV (reference sequence). Trimming pared 7 bases from V and 4 bases from J, leaving 4 bases between. This CDR3 spans 10 amino acids. The chain's CDR3 is CASKGETQYF. Here the CDR3 DNA reads TGTGCCAGCAAGGGAGAGACCCAGTACTTC.

This clonotype occurred many times. The rearrangement joins TRBV29-1 to TRBJ1-2, with no clear D. The CDR3 totals 11 residues. The germline V gene has CDR1 SQVTM and CDR2 ANQGSEA. Between the trimmed V and J ends, which lost 3 bases and 6 bases, there was a span of 8 bases. The chain's CDR3 is CSVDRRDGYTF. CDR3 sequence (DNA): TGCAGCGTTGACCGAAGGGATGGCTACACCTTC.

There are many counts of this clonotype. The gene calls are TRBV10-3 and TRBJ2-1; 8 bases agree with TRBD2. The trim removed 6 bases at V and 4 bases at J, leaving 8 bases unmatched. Germline loops: CDR1 ENHRY, CDR2 SYGVKD. The CDR3 spans 15 residues. DNA for the CDR3: TGTGCCATCAGGATGAGCGGGGGACGATACAATGAGCAGTTCTTC. It codes for CAIRMSGGRYNEQFF.

V usage is TRBV20-1 and J usage is TRBJ1-2; D not certain. Looked up from germline, CDR1 is DFQATT and CDR2 is SNEGSKA (reference sequence). The germline V and J ends were trimmed by 0 bases and 7 bases, with 15 bases remaining between them. This CDR3 comprises 14 residues. CDR3 protein: CSARDILRGGGYTF. The CDR3 DNA reads TGCAGTGCTAGAGATATCCTTAGAGGAGGTGGCTACACCTTC.

This clonotype came up a few times. V usage is TRBV29-1 and J usage is TRBJ2-2, with a tentative D call TRBD1 (5 bases). V lost 3 bases, J lost 15 bases, and 14 bases lay in between. The CDR3 is 11 residues long. Germline values: CDR1 SQVTM, CDR2 ANQGSEA. CDR3 in amino acids: CSVESMGRVFF. The CDR3 bases are TGCAGCGTTGAGAGTATGGGCAGGGTGTTTTTT.